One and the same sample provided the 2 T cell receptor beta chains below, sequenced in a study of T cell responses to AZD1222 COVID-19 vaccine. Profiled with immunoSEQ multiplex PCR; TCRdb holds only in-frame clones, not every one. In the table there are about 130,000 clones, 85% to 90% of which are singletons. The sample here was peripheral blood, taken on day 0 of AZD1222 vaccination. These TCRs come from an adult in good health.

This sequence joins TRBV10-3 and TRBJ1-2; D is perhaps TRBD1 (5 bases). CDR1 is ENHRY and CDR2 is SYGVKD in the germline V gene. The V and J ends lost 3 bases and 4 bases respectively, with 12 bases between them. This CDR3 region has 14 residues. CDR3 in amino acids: CAISEDSWTYGYTF. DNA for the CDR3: TGTGCCATCAGTGAAGACAGTTGGACCTATGGCTACACCTTC.

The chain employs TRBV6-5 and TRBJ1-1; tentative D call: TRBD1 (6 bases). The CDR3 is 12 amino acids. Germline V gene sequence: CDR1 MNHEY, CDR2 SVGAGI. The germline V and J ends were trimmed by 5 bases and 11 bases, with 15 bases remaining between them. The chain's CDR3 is CASSRPGETAFF. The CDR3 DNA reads TGTGCCAGCAGTCGTCCAGGGGAGACGGCTTTCTTT.